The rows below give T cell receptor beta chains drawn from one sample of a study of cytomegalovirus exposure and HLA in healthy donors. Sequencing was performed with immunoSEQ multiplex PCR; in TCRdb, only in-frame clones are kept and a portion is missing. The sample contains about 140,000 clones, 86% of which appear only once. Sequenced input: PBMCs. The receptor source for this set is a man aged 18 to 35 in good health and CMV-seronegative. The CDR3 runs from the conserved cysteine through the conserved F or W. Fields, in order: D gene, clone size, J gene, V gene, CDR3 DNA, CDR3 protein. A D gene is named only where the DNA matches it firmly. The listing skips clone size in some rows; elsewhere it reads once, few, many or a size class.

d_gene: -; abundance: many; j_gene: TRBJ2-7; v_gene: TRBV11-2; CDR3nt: TGTGCCAGCAGCCACTGGGAGAGGACCACAGAGCAGTACTTC; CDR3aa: CASSHWERTTEQYF
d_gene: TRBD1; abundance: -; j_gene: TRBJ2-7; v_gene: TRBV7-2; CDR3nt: TGTGCCAGCAGCCCGGGACAGGGCACCTACGAGCAGTACTTC; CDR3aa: CASSPGQGTYEQYF
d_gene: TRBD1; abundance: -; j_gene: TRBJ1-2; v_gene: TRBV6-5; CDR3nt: TGTGCCAGCAGTTGGGGACAGGCGATATATGGCTACACCTTC; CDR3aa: CASSWGQAIYGYTF
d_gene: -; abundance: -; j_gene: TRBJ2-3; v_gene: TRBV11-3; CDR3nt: TGTGCCAGCAGCCTGGGTGCGGCAGATACGCAGTATTTT; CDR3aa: CASSLGAADTQYF
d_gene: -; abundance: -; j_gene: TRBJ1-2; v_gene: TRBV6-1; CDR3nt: TGTGCCAGCAACGAAGGTCAGGGGTACAGTTATGGCTACACCTTC; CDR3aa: CASNEGQGYSYGYTF
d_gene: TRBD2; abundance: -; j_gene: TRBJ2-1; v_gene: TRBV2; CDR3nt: TGTGCCAGGAGGACTAGCGGGGGGTCCTACAATGAGCAGTTCTTC; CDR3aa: CARRTSGGSYNEQFF
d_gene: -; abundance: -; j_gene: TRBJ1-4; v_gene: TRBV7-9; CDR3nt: TGTGCCAGCAGCTACGGGGGAAGTGAAAAACTGTTTTTT; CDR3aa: CASSYGGSEKLFF
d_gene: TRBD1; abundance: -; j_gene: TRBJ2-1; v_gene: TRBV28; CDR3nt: TGTGCCAGCAGTTTATTGGGAGACAGGGCCTACAATGAGCAGTTCTTC; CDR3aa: CASSLLGDRAYNEQFF
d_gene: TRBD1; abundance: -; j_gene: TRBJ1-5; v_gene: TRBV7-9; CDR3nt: TGTGCCAGCAGCTTAGGAACAGGGGGCAATCAGCCCCAGCATTTT; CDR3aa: CASSLGTGGNQPQHF
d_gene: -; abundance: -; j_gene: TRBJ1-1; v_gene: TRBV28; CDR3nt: TGTGCCAGCAGTTTCCCAAGACACCTCAAGGACAGAGGGATCGTGGGCGCTTTCTTT; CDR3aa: CASSFPRHLKDRGIVGAFF
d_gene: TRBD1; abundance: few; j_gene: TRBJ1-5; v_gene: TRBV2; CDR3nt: TGTGCCAGCAGTCCACAGGGGATTCAGCCCCAGCATTTT; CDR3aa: CASSPQGIQPQHF
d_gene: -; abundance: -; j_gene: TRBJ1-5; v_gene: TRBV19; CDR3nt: TGTGCCAGTAGTCCGGGGGTCAATCAGCCCCAGCATTTT; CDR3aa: CASSPGVNQPQHF
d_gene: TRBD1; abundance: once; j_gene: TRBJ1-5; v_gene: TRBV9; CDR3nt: TGTGCCAGCAGCGTAGGGTCAGGGGGCGAAGAGCCCCAGCATTTT; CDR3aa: CASSVGSGGEEPQHF
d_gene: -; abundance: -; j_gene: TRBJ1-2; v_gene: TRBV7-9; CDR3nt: TGTGCCAGCAGGGATTGGCCGAGGCAGACTAACTATGGCTACACCTTC; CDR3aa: CASRDWPRQTNYGYTF
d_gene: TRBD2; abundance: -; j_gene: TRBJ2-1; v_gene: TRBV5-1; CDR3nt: TGCGCCAGCAGCCTGGGGACTAGCGGGAGTGATGAGCAGTTCTTC; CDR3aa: CASSLGTSGSDEQFF
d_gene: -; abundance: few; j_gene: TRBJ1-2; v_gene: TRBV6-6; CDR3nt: TGTGCCAGCAGGAGGACGGGGAATGGCTACACCTTC; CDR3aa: CASRRTGNGYTF
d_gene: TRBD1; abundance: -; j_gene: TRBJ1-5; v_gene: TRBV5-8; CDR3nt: TGTGCCAGCAGCTGGGGACAGGGGGCCTTTCAGCCCCAGCATTTT; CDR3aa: CASSWGQGAFQPQHF
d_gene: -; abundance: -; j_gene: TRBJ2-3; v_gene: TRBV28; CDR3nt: TGTGCCAGCAGTTCTACTACAGATACGCAGTATTTT; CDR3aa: CASSSTTDTQYF
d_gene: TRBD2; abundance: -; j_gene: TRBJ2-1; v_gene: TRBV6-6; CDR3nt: TGTGCCAGCAGATCCACTAGCGGGGGGTTTGAGCAGTTCTTC; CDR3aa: CASRSTSGGFEQFF
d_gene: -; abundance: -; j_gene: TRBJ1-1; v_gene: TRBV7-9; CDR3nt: TGTGCCAGCAGCAGGGGGGGCACTGAAGCTTTCTTT; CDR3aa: CASSRGGTEAFF
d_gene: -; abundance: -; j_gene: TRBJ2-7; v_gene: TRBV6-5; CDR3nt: TGTGCCAGCAGTTACTATGCGGGGTCCTACGAGCAGTACTTC; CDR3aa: CASSYYAGSYEQYF
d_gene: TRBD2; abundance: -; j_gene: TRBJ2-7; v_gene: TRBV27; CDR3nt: TGTGCCAGCAGTTTAGCTTGGAGCGGGAGAGGCTACGAGCAGTACTTC; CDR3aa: CASSLAWSGRGYEQYF
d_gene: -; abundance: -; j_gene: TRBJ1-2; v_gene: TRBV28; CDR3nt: TGTGCCAGCAGGTTGCTGACAGCCTTAGGCTATGGCTACACCTTC; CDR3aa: CASRLLTALGYGYTF
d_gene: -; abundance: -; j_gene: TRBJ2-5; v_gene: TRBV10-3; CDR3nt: TGTGCCATCAGTGAGTCGGCAGTCCAAGAGACCCAGTACTTC; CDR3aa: CAISESAVQETQYF
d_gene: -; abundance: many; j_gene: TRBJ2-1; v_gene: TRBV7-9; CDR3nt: TGTGCCAGCAGCGCAGGTGGGACATTAGAGTTCTTC; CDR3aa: CASSAGGTLEFF
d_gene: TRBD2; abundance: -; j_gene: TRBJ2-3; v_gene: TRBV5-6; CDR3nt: TGTGCCAGCAGCTCCTCGGGGGGTGGACTTCACACAGATACGCAGTATTTT; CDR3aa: CASSSSGGGLHTDTQYF
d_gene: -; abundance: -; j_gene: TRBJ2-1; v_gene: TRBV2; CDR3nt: TGTGCCAGCAGGAGTTCTATCTACAATGAGCAGTTCTTC; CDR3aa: CASRSSIYNEQFF
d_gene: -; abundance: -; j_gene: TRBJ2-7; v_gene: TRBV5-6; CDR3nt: TGTGCCAGCAGCTTGTTTGCAGGGTTGCCCCAGTACGAGCAGTACTTC; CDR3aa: CASSLFAGLPQYEQYF
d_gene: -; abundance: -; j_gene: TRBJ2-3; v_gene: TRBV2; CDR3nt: TGTGCCAGCGGTATGCTGCGTAGCACAGATACGCAGTATTTT; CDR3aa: CASGMLRSTDTQYF
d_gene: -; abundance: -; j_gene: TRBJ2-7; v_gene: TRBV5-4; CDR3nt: TGTGCCAGCAGCTTGGATTATGACGAGCAGTACTTC; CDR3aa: CASSLDYDEQYF
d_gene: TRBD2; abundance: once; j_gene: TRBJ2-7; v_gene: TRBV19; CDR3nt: TGTGCCAGTAGGCCTAGCGGGAGCTACGAGCAGTACTTC; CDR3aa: CASRPSGSYEQYF
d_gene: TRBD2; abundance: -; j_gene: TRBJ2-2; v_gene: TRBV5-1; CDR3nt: TGCGCCAGCAGCTTGTCCGGCGGGACTAGCTTCTGGAGAAACACCGGGGAGCTGTTTTTT; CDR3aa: CASSLSGGTSFWRNTGELFF
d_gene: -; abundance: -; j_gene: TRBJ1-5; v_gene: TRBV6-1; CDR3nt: TGTGCCAGCAGTGAATGGCGGATTAGCAATCAGCCCCAGCATTTT; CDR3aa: CASSEWRISNQPQHF
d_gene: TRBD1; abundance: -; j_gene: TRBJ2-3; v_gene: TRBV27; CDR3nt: TGTGCCAGCAGTCCAACGTCCGGGACAGGGGCCTATACGCAGTATTTT; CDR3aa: CASSPTSGTGAYTQYF
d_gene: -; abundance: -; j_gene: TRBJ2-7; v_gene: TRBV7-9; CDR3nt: TGTGCCAGCAGCTTAGGAGTGTCAGGACAATCCTACGAGCAGTACTTC; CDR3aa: CASSLGVSGQSYEQYF
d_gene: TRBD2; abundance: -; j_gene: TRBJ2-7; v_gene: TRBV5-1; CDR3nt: TGCGCCAGCAGCGGGAGCGGGAGCTCCTACGAGCAGTACTTC; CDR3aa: CASSGSGSSYEQYF
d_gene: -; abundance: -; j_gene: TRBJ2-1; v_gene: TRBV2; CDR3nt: TGTGCCAGCAGCCCGCTCGCCTCTAGTAGGGGTCGGTATGAGCAGTTCTTC; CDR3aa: CASSPLASSRGRYEQFF
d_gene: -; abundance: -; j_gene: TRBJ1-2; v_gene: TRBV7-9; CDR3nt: TGTGCCAGCAGCTTATCAGGACATAACTATGGCTACACCTTC; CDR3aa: CASSLSGHNYGYTF
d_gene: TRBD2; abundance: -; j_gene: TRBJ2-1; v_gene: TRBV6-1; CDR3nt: TGTGCCAGCAGTGAGCTAGGCGGGGGGTACAATGAGCAGTTCTTC; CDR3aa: CASSELGGGYNEQFF
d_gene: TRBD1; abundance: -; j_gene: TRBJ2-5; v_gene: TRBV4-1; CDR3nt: TGCGCCAGCAGCCATACGACAGGGTCCTTGGAAGAGACCCAGTACTTC; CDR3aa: CASSHTTGSLEETQYF
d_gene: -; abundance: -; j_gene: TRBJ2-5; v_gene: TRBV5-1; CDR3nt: TGCGCCAGCAGCGCAATAGGGACACCCGAAGAGACCCAGTACTTC; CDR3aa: CASSAIGTPEETQYF
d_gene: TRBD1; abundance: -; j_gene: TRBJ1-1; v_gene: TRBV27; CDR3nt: TGTGCCAGCAGGACTGACAGGGGGTTGGCTGAAGCTTTCTTT; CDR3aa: CASRTDRGLAEAFF
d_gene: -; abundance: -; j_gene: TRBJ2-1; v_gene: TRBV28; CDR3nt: TGTGCCAGCAGTTTGTTAGGGGTTGGCTCCTACAATGAGCAGTTCTTC; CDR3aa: CASSLLGVGSYNEQFF
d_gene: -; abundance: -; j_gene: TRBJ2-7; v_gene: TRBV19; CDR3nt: TGTGCCAGTAGTATCCCGGGTTCCCCCGAGCAGTACTTC; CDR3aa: CASSIPGSPEQYF
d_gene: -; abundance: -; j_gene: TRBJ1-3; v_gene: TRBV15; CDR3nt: TGTGCCACCCGGACCCAGGGCTCTGGAAACACCATATATTTT; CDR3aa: CATRTQGSGNTIYF
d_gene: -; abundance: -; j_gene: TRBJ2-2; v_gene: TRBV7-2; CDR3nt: TGTGCCAGCAGGCGGGACGCCCCCACCGGGGAGCTGTTTTTT; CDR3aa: CASRRDAPTGELFF
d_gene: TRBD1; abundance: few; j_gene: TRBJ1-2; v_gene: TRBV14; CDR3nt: TGTGCCAGCAGCGGCACAGGGGGACCTTGGTATGGCTACACCTTC; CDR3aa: CASSGTGGPWYGYTF
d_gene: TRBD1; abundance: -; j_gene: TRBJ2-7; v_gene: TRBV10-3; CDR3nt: TGTGCCATCAGTGAGTCGCCAGGGGGCGACGAGCAGTACTTC; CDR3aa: CAISESPGGDEQYF
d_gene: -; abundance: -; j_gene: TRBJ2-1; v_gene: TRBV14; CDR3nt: TGTGCCAGCAGCCAAGATTGGTTCGGACTCAACAATGAGCAGTTCTTC; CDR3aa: CASSQDWFGLNNEQFF
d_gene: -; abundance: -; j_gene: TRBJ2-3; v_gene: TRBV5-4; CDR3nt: TGTGCCAGCAGCTTACTAGCTGCAACGCAGTATTTT; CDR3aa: CASSLLAATQYF
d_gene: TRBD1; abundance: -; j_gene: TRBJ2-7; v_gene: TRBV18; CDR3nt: TGTGCCAGCTCACCGAACCCAGGGACAGCTATCTACGAGCAGTACTTC; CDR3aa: CASSPNPGTAIYEQYF
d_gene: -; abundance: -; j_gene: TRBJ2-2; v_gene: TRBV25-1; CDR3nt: TGTGCCAGCAGTTATGGCAGGGGATTTTCCGGGGAGCTGTTTTTT; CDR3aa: CASSYGRGFSGELFF
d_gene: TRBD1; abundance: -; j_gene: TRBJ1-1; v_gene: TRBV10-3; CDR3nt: TGTGCCTCAGAGGACAGGGCATCCGGGGCTTTCTTT; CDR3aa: CASEDRASGAFF